What follows are 27 T cell receptor beta chains derived from one specimen sequenced in a study of blood T cell repertoires in COVID-19 (dated by TCRdb to between 2020 and 2021). Receptor amplification or capture employed the immunoSEQ multiplex PCR assay. TCRdb obtained this table from immuneACCESS and retained in-frame rearrangements with V and J assigned. These tables miss some clones; where compared with another copy, unresolved V genes account for less than half of the shortfall, and the remainder is unexplained. The sample records under 120,000 clones, over 75% of which are singletons. 32% of the sample lies in the top ten. Sequenced sample: peripheral blood. The receptors shown here come from an elderly woman with acute or convalescent COVID-19.

The chain uses TRBV29-1 and TRBJ2-7, with D tentatively TRBD1 (5 bases). The V gene's germline CDR1 is SQVTM and CDR2 ANQGSEA. V lost 4 bases and J lost 1, with 26 bases in between. This CDR3 contains 18 residues. CDR3 loop: CSVVGSQGNSGGSYEQYF. CDR3 coding DNA: TGCAGCGTTGTAGGTAGCCAGGGAAACTCCGGTGGGTCCTACGAGCAGTACTTC.

The rearrangement uses TRBV18 and TRBJ1-5; TRBD1 matches 7 bases. The germline CDR1 and CDR2 sequences are KGHSH and LQKENI. The length of the CDR3 is 15 residues. V dropped 3 bases and J dropped 3; count of bases not matched to a gene: 5. The CDR3 here is CASSPTTGNNQPQHF. CDR3 bases: TGTGCCAGCTCACCCACGACAGGGAACAATCAGCCCCAGCATTTT. The entire variable domain, with the rest obtained from reference TRBV18 and TRBJ1-5, is as follows: NAGVMQNPRHLVRRRGQEARLRCSPMKGHSHVYWYRQLPEEGLKFMVYLQKENIIDESGMPKERFSAEFPKEGPSILRIQQVVRGDSAAYFCASSPTTGNNQPQHFGDGTRLSIL.

The chain recombines TRBV4-1 with TRBJ2-7, with D tentatively TRBD1 (6 bases). CDR1 and CDR2 from the germline V gene are MGHRA and YSYEKL. This CDR3 is built from 14 residues. Between the trimmed V and J ends, which lost 3 bases and 5 bases, there was a span of 14 bases. The CDR3 loop is CASSQSRGRDEQYF. In DNA, the CDR3 is TGCGCCAGCAGCCAGAGCAGGGGACGGGACGAGCAGTACTTC.

The CDR3 DNA sequence: TGTGCCAGCAGCCAAGTACGGAGCCCCACTGAAGCTTTCTTT. Amino acids: CASSQVRSPTEAFF. The chain recombines TRBV14 with TRBJ1-1, with D uncertain. The CDR3 totals 14 residues. The germline V gene has CDR1 SGHDN and CDR2 FVKESK. The germline V and J ends were trimmed by 1 base and 4 bases, with 10 bases remaining between them.

This chain joins TRBV5-6 and TRBJ2-2; weak D call: TRBD1 (5 bases). The CDR3 length is 15 residues. Germline CDR1 is SGHDT and CDR2 is YYEEEE. V lost 0 bases and J 6 bases, leaving 12 bases between the germline ends. In nucleotides, the CDR3 is TGTGCCAGCAGCTTGGTGTGGGGCGGATCCGGGGAGCTGTTTTTT. It yields the protein CASSLVWGGSGELFF.

The rearrangement links TRBV28 to TRBJ1-5; D might be TRBD1 (6 bases). Germline loops: CDR1 MDHEN, CDR2 SYDVKM. V lost 6 bases and J lost 0, with 12 bases in between. The CDR3 spans 15 residues. CDR3 amino acids: CASRPGGPSNQPQHF. CDR3 nucleotide sequence: TGTGCCAGCAGGCCGGGGGGGCCTAGCAATCAGCCCCAGCATTTT.

The chain recombines TRBV9 with TRBJ1-2; possibly TRBD1 for D (5 bases). Trimming shortened V by 4 bases and J by 4 bases, and 17 bases separated the two germline ends. Germline loops: CDR1 SGDLS, CDR2 YYNGEE. The CDR3 sequence is 15 residues long. CDR3 protein: CASSTQGGGSYGYTF. The CDR3 bases are TGTGCCAGCAGCACACAAGGCGGGGGTAGCTATGGCTACACCTTC.

The genes are TRBV18 and TRBJ1-4; D uncertain. V was shortened by 6 bases and J by 7 bases, with 9 bases between the two germline ends. The germline V gene has CDR1 KGHSH and CDR2 LQKENI. The CDR3 extends over 12 amino acids. The DNA for the CDR3 is TGTGCCAGCTCCCCGGTTGGTGAAAAACTGTTTTTT. Protein: CASSPVGEKLFF.

V usage is TRBV7-9 and J usage is TRBJ2-7; no clear D gene. This CDR3 spans 11 amino acids. Germline V CDR1 and CDR2: SEHNR, FQNEAQ (reference sequence). Trimming shortened V by 5 bases and J by 7 bases, and 9 bases separated the two germline ends. CDR3 sequence: CASSQVGEQYF. The CDR3 bases are TGTGCCAGCAGCCAAGTCGGGGAGCAGTACTTC.

The chain links TRBV10-2 to TRBJ1-1; 8 bases align to TRBD1. J was trimmed by 6 bases and V by 2 bases; bases with no gene match: 8. Germline CDR1 reads WSHSY; CDR2 reads SAAADI. The CDR3 totals 15 residues. The CDR3 loop is CASSEIWTGIAEAFF. For the CDR3, the DNA is TGCGCCAGCAGTGAGATATGGACAGGGATAGCTGAAGCTTTCTTT.

This chain connects TRBV7-9 to TRBJ2-5; TRBD1 matches 10 bases. The germline V gene encodes CDR1 SEHNR and CDR2 FQNEAQ (reference sequence). The CDR3 has 16 amino acids. The junction had 6 bases not matched to a gene; V was cut back by 0 bases and J by 5 bases. CDR3 bases: TGTGCCAGCAGCTTAGCGACAGGGGGCAAATGGGAGACCCAGTACTTC. Amino acid sequence: CASSLATGGKWETQYF.

This clone was detected a few times. The J gene is TRBJ1-2, the V gene TRBV15; D may be TRBD1 (5 bases). Trimming pared 3 bases from V and 1 base from J, leaving 12 bases between. The germline V gene encodes CDR1 LNHNV and CDR2 YYDKDF (reference sequence). The CDR3 extends over 15 amino acids. In nucleotides, the CDR3 is TGTGCCACCAGCAGTTGGGGCGCCGGTAACTATGGCTACACCTTC. It specifies CATSSWGAGNYGYTF.

This chain joins TRBV15 and TRBJ1-5; the D is unclear. The germline CDR1 and CDR2 sequences are LNHNV and YYDKDF (reference sequence). V lost 7 bases, J lost 0 bases, and 13 bases lay in between. This CDR3 region has 15 residues. CDR3 protein: CATTPGRNSNQPQHF. The CDR3 coding sequence is TGTGCCACCACCCCAGGTAGGAATAGCAATCAGCCCCAGCATTTT.

This clone was recorded once. The chain joins TRBV18 to TRBJ1-4; D remains ambiguous. Looked up from germline, CDR1 is KGHSH and CDR2 is LQKENI. V lost 8 bases to trimming and J lost 8 bases, with 15 bases between them. The CDR3 contains 13 residues. The CDR3 loop reads CASGRRLGEKLFF. The CDR3 DNA reads TGTGCCAGCGGGAGACGGTTAGGCGAAAAACTGTTTTTT.

The rearrangement joins TRBV14 to TRBJ2-1; 10 bases map to TRBD1. V trimming: 6 bases; J trimming: 6 bases; junction bases outside the gene matches: 8. Germline V CDR1 and CDR2: SGHDN, FVKESK. The CDR3 spans 15 residues. CDR3 sequence reads: CASSSARDRGNEQFF. The CDR3 nucleotides read TGTGCCAGCAGTTCCGCCCGGGACAGGGGCAATGAGCAGTTCTTC.

The chain uses TRBV27 and TRBJ2-2, with 14 nucleotides matching TRBD2. From germline, CDR1 is MNHEY and CDR2 SMNVEV (reference sequence). This CDR3 has 15 residues. V lost 6 bases and J lost 5; bases outside the gene matches: 2. CDR3 coding DNA: TGTGCCAGCAGCCGACTAGCGGGGGGGACCGGGGAGCTGTTTTTT. This translates into CASSRLAGGTGELFF.

The rearrangement uses TRBV9 and TRBJ2-7; D may be TRBD2 (7 bases). The CDR3 is 14 residues long. Trimming took 0 bases from V and 9 from J, leaving 16 bases between them. Germline CDR1 and CDR2: SGDLS and YYNGEE. CDR3 protein: CASSVGGGPSLQYF. CDR3 in DNA: TGTGCCAGCAGCGTAGGCGGGGGCCCCTCATTGCAGTACTTC. Full variable domain (remainder filled in from reference TRBV9 and TRBJ2-7): DSGVTQTPKHLITATGQRVTLRCSPRSGDLSVYWYQQSLDQGLQFLIQYYNGEERAKGNILERFSAQQFPDLHSELNLSSLELGDSALYFCASSVGGGPSLQYFGPGTRLTVT.

This chain uses TRBV4-1 with TRBJ1-4; 8 bases map to TRBD1. The CDR3 totals 16 residues. Losses at the gene ends were 4 bases for V and 4 bases for J; bases not matched to a gene: 8. From germline, CDR1 is MGHRA and CDR2 YSYEKL. The CDR3 nucleotides are TGCGCCAGCAGCCGTAAGGGACAGGTCAATAATGAAAAACTGTTTTTT. It specifies CASSRKGQVNNEKLFF.

The chain has TRBV5-4 and TRBJ2-7; 12 bases are shared with TRBD2. Germline CDR1 reads SGHNT; CDR2 reads YYREEE (reference sequence). The CDR3 extends over 15 amino acids. The trim removed 0 bases at V and 6 bases at J, leaving 4 bases unmatched. The CDR3 loop reads CASSLGGLAGVEQYF. CDR3 sequence (DNA): TGTGCCAGCAGCTTGGGGGGACTAGCGGGTGTCGAGCAGTACTTC.

The chain joins TRBV7-9 to TRBJ1-2; no definite D call. The V and J ends lost 2 bases and 2 bases respectively, with 6 bases between them. The germline gives CDR1 SEHNR, CDR2 FQNEAQ (reference sequence). This CDR3 is built from 13 residues. CDR3 nucleotide sequence: TGTGCCAGCAGCTTAATGGAGAACTATGGCTACACCTTC. Translating it yields CASSLMENYGYTF.

This clone was counted a single time. The CDR3 loop reads CASSLDRTYEQYF. CDR3 DNA: TGTGCCAGCAGCTTGGACAGAACCTACGAGCAGTACTTC. The rearrangement links TRBV5-6 to TRBJ2-7; D is undetermined. The CDR3 loop spans 13 amino acids. Trimming cost V 0 bases and J 2 bases, with 6 bases left between them. Germline V gene lookup returns CDR1 SGHDT and CDR2 YYEEEE. Full variable domain (outside the CDR3, taken from reference TRBV5-6 and TRBJ2-7): DAGVTQSPTHLIKTRGQQVTLRCSPKSGHDTVSWYQQALGQGPQFIFQYYEEEERQRGNFPDRFSGHQFPNYSSELNVNALLLGDSALYLCASSLDRTYEQYFGPGTRLTVT.

The CDR3 loop is CASSPLGSGGGDTQYF. The CDR3 nucleotides read TGTGCCAGCAGCCCACTCGGTAGCGGGGGAGGGGATACGCAGTATTTT. The genes are TRBV7-6 and TRBJ2-3; 9 bases are shared with TRBD2. This CDR3 contains 16 residues. The trim removed 5 bases at V and 6 bases at J, leaving 12 bases unmatched. Germline assignment: CDR1 SGHVS and CDR2 FNYEAQ. Together with reference TRBV7-6 and TRBJ2-3, the CDR3 gives the full variable domain: GAGVSQSPRYKVTKRGQDVALRCDPISGHVSLYWYRQALGQGPEFLTYFNYEAQQDKSGLPNDRFSAERPEGSISTLTIQRTEQRDSAMYRCASSPLGSGGGDTQYFGPGTRLTVL.

The rearrangement joins TRBV15 to TRBJ2-5; D call uncertain. The V gene's germline CDR1 is LNHNV and CDR2 YYDKDF (reference sequence). Trimming took 1 base from V and 1 from J, leaving 7 bases between them. The CDR3 consists of 14 residues. The CDR3 sequence is CATSRVQTQETQYF. CDR3 DNA: TGTGCCACCAGCAGAGTACAGACCCAAGAGACCCAGTACTTC.

The genes are TRBV10-2 and TRBJ2-5; 15 nucleotides match TRBD2. The CDR3 length is 16 residues. CDR1 is WSHSY and CDR2 is SAAADI in the germline V gene. Trimming removed 1 base from V and 9 bases from J; junction bases left unmatched: 6. CDR3 sequence (DNA): TGCGCCAGCAGTGAGTTTGGACTAGCGGGGGGGCTGTCCCAGTACTTC. Encoded protein: CASSEFGLAGGLSQYF.

This clone was found a few times. This sequence joins TRBV29-1 and TRBJ1-2; possibly TRBD1 for D (6 bases). The germline V gene has CDR1 SQVTM and CDR2 ANQGSEA. V dropped 8 bases and J dropped 4 bases, with 17 bases sitting between them. The CDR3 contains 13 residues. In DNA form, the CDR3 reads TGCAGCTCGAAGGGAGGGGGGTCCTATGGCTACACCTTC. Amino acid sequence: CSSKGGGSYGYTF.

The chain links TRBV27 to TRBJ1-3, with D maybe TRBD1 (6 bases). The CDR3 is 14 amino acids. Trimming shortened V by 5 bases and J by 8 bases, and 16 bases separated the two germline ends. The germline CDR1 and CDR2 sequences are MNHEY and SMNVEV (reference sequence). In DNA form, the CDR3 reads TGTGCCAGCAGTCTCCGCGGGGGCTCGGACACCATATATTTT. Amino acid sequence: CASSLRGGSDTIYF.

The genes are TRBV6-5 and TRBJ1-3, with 9 bases fitting TRBD1. V was pared by 7 bases and J by 3 bases, with 4 bases of the junction left unmatched. The CDR3 covers 14 residues. Germline V gene lookup returns CDR1 MNHEY and CDR2 SVGAGI. The CDR3 sequence: CASKWTGVGNTIYF. In DNA form, the CDR3 reads TGTGCCAGCAAATGGACAGGGGTTGGAAACACCATATATTTT.